The 7 T cell receptor beta chains given below trace back to one sample, sequenced in a study of blood T cells in healthy people across ages. A J-beta primer mix and a sample-barcoded 5' primer were used in a second PCR of roughly 6 to 12 cycles. TCRdb itself ran the 5' RACE reads through MiXCR, one entry per CDR3 protein. The sample includes around 650,000 distinct CDR3 sequences, over 40% seen only once; the top ten take 25% to 35%. The sample consisted of blood. All receptors derive from a man at least 80 years old in good health.

This chain uses TRBV30 with TRBJ1-2; maybe TRBD1 (5 bases). V lost 4 bases and J 5 bases, leaving 14 bases between the germline ends. The CDR3 loop spans 13 amino acids. The germline V gene has CDR1 GTSNPN and CDR2 SVGIG (reference sequence). Here the CDR3 reads CAWTKGLRYGYTF. For the CDR3, the DNA is TGTGCCTGGACCAAGGGACTCAGATATGGCTACACCTTC.

This clonotype showed up just a few times. The chain joins TRBV3-1 to TRBJ2-7; D assignment may be TRBD1 or TRBD2 (6 bases each). Between the trimmed V and J ends, which lost 2 bases and 5 bases, there was a span of 16 bases. Germline CDR1 is LGHDT and CDR2 is YNNKEL (reference sequence). This CDR3 region has 15 residues. CDR3 sequence: CASSQRGAINNEQYF. CDR3 DNA: TGTGCCAGCAGCCAAAGGGGGGCTATTAACAACGAGCAGTACTTC.

This clonotype was seen a handful of times. The chain links TRBV7-3 to TRBJ2-4; the D gene is possibly TRBD1 (5 bases). The ends were cut back, 4 bases at V and 9 bases at J, with 13 bases in the middle. Germline V gene lookup returns CDR1 SGHTA and CDR2 FQGTGA. CDR3 size: 13 residues. The CDR3 loop is CASSSPGHPIQYF. CDR3 in DNA: TGTGCCAGCAGCTCCCCTGGACATCCCATTCAGTACTTC.

This rearrangement joins TRBV10-3 to TRBJ2-2; D not certain. The CDR3 runs to 11 residues. V was trimmed by 6 bases and J by 6 bases, leaving 5 bases between them. Germline loops: CDR1 ENHRY, CDR2 SYGVKD. Here the CDR3 reads CAIRGSGELFF. The CDR3, as DNA: TGTGCCATCAGGGGATCCGGGGAGCTGTTTTTT.

The chain couples TRBV28 to TRBJ2-3; D perhaps matches TRBD2 (5 bases). Germline CDR1 and CDR2: MDHEN and SYDVKM. This CDR3 has 13 residues. Trimming stripped 5 bases from V and 2 bases from J, with 8 bases between. DNA for the CDR3: TGTGCCAGCAGTACTAGAAACACAGATACGCAGTATTTT. It yields the protein CASSTRNTDTQYF.

In this sample, this clonotype turned up a few times. The chain recombines TRBV9 with TRBJ2-7; 7 bases map to TRBD1. The J call is doubtful: the DNA matches TRBJ2-5 better. The CDR3 loop spans 14 amino acids. Germline V gives CDR1 SGDLS, CDR2 YYNGEE. The CDR3: CASSVERRGETQYF. CDR3 coding DNA: TGTGCCAGCAGCGTAGAGCGCAGGGGGGAGACCCAGTACTTC.

The V call is TRBV6-2 or TRBV6-3, the J call TRBJ2-3; D gene uncertain. The CDR3 covers 14 residues. From germline, CDR1 is MNHEY and CDR2 SVGEGT. Between the trimmed V and J ends, which lost 6 bases and 2 bases, there was a span of 12 bases. The CDR3 here is CASRTQAYTDTQYF. DNA for the CDR3: TGTGCCAGCAGGACGCAGGCTTACACAGATACGCAGTATTTT.